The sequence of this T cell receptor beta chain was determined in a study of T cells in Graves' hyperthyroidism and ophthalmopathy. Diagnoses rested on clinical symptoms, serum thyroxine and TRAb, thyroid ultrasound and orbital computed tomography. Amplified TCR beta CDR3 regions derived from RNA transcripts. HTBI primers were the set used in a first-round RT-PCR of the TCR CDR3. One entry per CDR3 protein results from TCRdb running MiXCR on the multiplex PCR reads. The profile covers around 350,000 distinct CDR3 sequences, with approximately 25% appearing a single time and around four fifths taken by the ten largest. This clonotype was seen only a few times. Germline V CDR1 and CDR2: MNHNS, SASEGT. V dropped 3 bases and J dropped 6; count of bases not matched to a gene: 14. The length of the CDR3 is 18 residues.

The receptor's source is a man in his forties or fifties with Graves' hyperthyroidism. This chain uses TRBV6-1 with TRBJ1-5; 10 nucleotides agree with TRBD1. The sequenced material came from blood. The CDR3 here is CASSEVWRQGARSQPQHF. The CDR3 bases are TGTGCCAGCAGTGAGGTGTGGAGACAGGGGGCTAGGAGTCAGCCCCAGCATTTT.